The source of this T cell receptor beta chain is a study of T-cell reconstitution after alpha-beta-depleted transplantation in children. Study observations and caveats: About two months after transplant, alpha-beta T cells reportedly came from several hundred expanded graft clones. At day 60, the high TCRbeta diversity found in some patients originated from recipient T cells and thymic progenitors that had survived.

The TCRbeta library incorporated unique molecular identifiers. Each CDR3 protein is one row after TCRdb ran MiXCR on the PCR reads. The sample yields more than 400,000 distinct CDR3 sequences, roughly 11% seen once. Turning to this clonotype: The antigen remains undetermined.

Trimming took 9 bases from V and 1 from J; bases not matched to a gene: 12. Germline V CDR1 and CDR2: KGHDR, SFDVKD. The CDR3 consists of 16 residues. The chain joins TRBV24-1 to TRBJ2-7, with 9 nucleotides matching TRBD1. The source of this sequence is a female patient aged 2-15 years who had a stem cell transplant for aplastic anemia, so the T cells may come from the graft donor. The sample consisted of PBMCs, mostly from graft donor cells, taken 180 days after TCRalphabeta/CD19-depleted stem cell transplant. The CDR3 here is CATEDRGRWGSYEQYF. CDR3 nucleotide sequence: TGTGCCACCGAGGACAGGGGCCGATGGGGGTCCTACGAGCAGTACTTC.